The rows below give T cell receptor beta chains drawn from one sample of a study of shared clonotypes between healthy human individuals. Only in-frame clones appear in the TCRdb table, and some are missing; sequencing was by immunoSEQ multiplex PCR. The table records some 2 million clones, over 85% of them present only once. Source material: naive CD8+ T cells sorted from blood. Receptors originate from a man aged 18 to 30 in good health. Each CDR3 is given with its conserved first and last residue. A D gene is named only where the DNA matches it firmly. A row's size may be missing; if present it is once, few, many or a size class.

clone_size: .; d_call: TRBD1; j_call: TRBJ2-7; v_call: TRBV27; cdr3_nt: TGTGCCAGCAGGGCTTCACCCGGGACAGGGATCTACGAGCAGTACTTC; cdr3_aa: CASRASPGTGIYEQYF
clone_size: .; d_call: .; j_call: TRBJ2-2; v_call: TRBV20-1; cdr3_nt: TGCAGTGCTAGAGCCCCCGGGGAGCTGTTTTTT; cdr3_aa: CSARAPGELFF
clone_size: .; d_call: TRBD2; j_call: TRBJ2-7; v_call: TRBV27; cdr3_nt: TGTGCCAGCAGTTGGACTAGCGGGGGCTACGAGCAGTACTTC; cdr3_aa: CASSWTSGGYEQYF
clone_size: .; d_call: .; j_call: TRBJ1-5; v_call: TRBV10-3; cdr3_nt: TGTGCCATCAGAGACGGGACCGGAGGCAATCAGCCCCAGCATTTT; cdr3_aa: CAIRDGTGGNQPQHF
clone_size: .; d_call: .; j_call: TRBJ1-1; v_call: TRBV2; cdr3_nt: TGTGCCAGCAGCCTGGGACCCAACACTGAAGCTTTCTTT; cdr3_aa: CASSLGPNTEAFF
clone_size: few; d_call: .; j_call: TRBJ1-5; v_call: TRBV6-5; cdr3_nt: TGTGCCAGCAGTTCCACAGGGAGCAATCAGCCCCAGCATTTT; cdr3_aa: CASSSTGSNQPQHF
clone_size: .; d_call: .; j_call: TRBJ2-7; v_call: TRBV14; cdr3_nt: TGTGCCAGCAGCCAAGATTGGGCAGGGGTAGACGAGCAGTACTTC; cdr3_aa: CASSQDWAGVDEQYF
clone_size: once; d_call: .; j_call: TRBJ1-4; v_call: TRBV7-9; cdr3_nt: TGTGCCAGCAGCTTAGCGTCCGGGGGCGCAACTAATGAAAAACTGTTTTTT; cdr3_aa: CASSLASGGATNEKLFF
clone_size: .; d_call: .; j_call: TRBJ1-5; v_call: TRBV2; cdr3_nt: TGTGCCAGCACGCGGGACACCCTTAGCAATCAGCCCCAGCATTTT; cdr3_aa: CASTRDTLSNQPQHF
clone_size: .; d_call: TRBD1; j_call: TRBJ2-1; v_call: TRBV5-4; cdr3_nt: TGTGCCAGCAGCCTAGCACAGGGGAGCTCCTACAATGAGCAGTTCTTC; cdr3_aa: CASSLAQGSSYNEQFF
clone_size: .; d_call: TRBD1; j_call: TRBJ1-2; v_call: TRBV9; cdr3_nt: TGTGCCAGCAGCGTCCAGACAGGGGCCTATGGCTACACCTTC; cdr3_aa: CASSVQTGAYGYTF
clone_size: .; d_call: .; j_call: TRBJ1-2; v_call: TRBV27; cdr3_nt: TGTGCCAGCAGTTTTCGAGGGGCCATCGGGGTCTCTCCGACGGACTATGGCTACACCTTC; cdr3_aa: CASSFRGAIGVSPTDYGYTF
clone_size: .; d_call: .; j_call: TRBJ2-7; v_call: TRBV7-2; cdr3_nt: TGTGCCAGCAGCCCCCTGGGTTACTCGTTCTCCGAGCAGTACTTC; cdr3_aa: CASSPLGYSFSEQYF
clone_size: .; d_call: TRBD2; j_call: TRBJ2-2; v_call: TRBV12-5; cdr3_nt: TGTGCTAGTGGTTTGGTACTAGCGGTCGTGGCCGGGGAGCTGTTTTTT; cdr3_aa: CASGLVLAVVAGELFF
clone_size: .; d_call: .; j_call: TRBJ2-3; v_call: TRBV5-1; cdr3_nt: TGCGCCAGCAGCCTCGTGAGTGCCACAGATACGCAGTATTTT; cdr3_aa: CASSLVSATDTQYF
clone_size: few; d_call: .; j_call: TRBJ1-1; v_call: TRBV2; cdr3_nt: TGTGCCAGCAGTGATGCGGTATCAGAAGCTTTCTTT; cdr3_aa: CASSDAVSEAFF
clone_size: .; d_call: .; j_call: TRBJ1-5; v_call: TRBV19; cdr3_nt: TGTGCCAGTAGTATTCAGGCTGGCAATCAGCCCCAGCATTTT; cdr3_aa: CASSIQAGNQPQHF
clone_size: .; d_call: TRBD1; j_call: TRBJ1-2; v_call: TRBV15; cdr3_nt: TGTGCCACCAGCAGGGCACAGGGGGCGGATGGCTACACCTTC; cdr3_aa: CATSRAQGADGYTF
clone_size: .; d_call: .; j_call: TRBJ2-3; v_call: TRBV1; cdr3_nt: TGCACCAGCAGCCGAGCTACGAGCACAGATACGCAGTATTTT; cdr3_aa: CTSSRATSTDTQYF
clone_size: .; d_call: TRBD1; j_call: TRBJ1-2; v_call: TRBV13; cdr3_nt: TGTGCCAGCAGCTCCGGCCGGGACAGGGGTTTTGGCTACACCTTC; cdr3_aa: CASSSGRDRGFGYTF
clone_size: .; d_call: .; j_call: TRBJ1-2; v_call: TRBV6-1; cdr3_nt: TGTGCCAGCAGTGAGGAGGGGGGTTATGGCTACACCTTC; cdr3_aa: CASSEEGGYGYTF
clone_size: once; d_call: .; j_call: TRBJ2-7; v_call: TRBV28; cdr3_nt: TGTGCCAGCAGTTTTAAGGGTGAACTGGACTACGAGCAGTACTTC; cdr3_aa: CASSFKGELDYEQYF
clone_size: once; d_call: .; j_call: TRBJ2-5; v_call: TRBV5-4; cdr3_nt: TGTGCCAGCAGCTTGCTGCCTTCGGGATTACAAGAGACCCAGTACTTC; cdr3_aa: CASSLLPSGLQETQYF
clone_size: .; d_call: .; j_call: TRBJ1-1; v_call: TRBV11-2; cdr3_nt: TGTGCCAGCACCAATGCGCCTGAAGCTTTCTTT; cdr3_aa: CASTNAPEAFF
clone_size: .; d_call: .; j_call: TRBJ2-4; v_call: TRBV7-2; cdr3_nt: TGTGCCAGCAGCTTAGCAGTCGGCAGAGCGACCAAAAACATTCAGTACTTC; cdr3_aa: CASSLAVGRATKNIQYF
clone_size: .; d_call: .; j_call: TRBJ1-4; v_call: TRBV5-6; cdr3_nt: TGTGCCAGCAGCTTACAAGCAACTAATGAAAAACTGTTTTTT; cdr3_aa: CASSLQATNEKLFF
clone_size: once; d_call: .; j_call: TRBJ1-2; v_call: TRBV10-1; cdr3_nt: TGCGCCAGCAGCGACAGTATCTCCTATGGCTACACCTTC; cdr3_aa: CASSDSISYGYTF
clone_size: .; d_call: .; j_call: TRBJ2-5; v_call: TRBV5-6; cdr3_nt: TGTGCCAGCAGCTTGGGACAGAAAGAGACCCAGTACTTC; cdr3_aa: CASSLGQKETQYF
clone_size: .; d_call: .; j_call: TRBJ1-1; v_call: TRBV6-7; cdr3_nt: TGTGCCAGCCCGCCTGTCGCCCAGGTGAACACTGAAGCTTTCTTT; cdr3_aa: CASPPVAQVNTEAFF
clone_size: .; d_call: .; j_call: TRBJ1-1; v_call: TRBV7-6; cdr3_nt: TGTGCCAGCAGCCAAGGTCCCTACACTGAAGCTTTCTTT; cdr3_aa: CASSQGPYTEAFF
clone_size: .; d_call: TRBD2; j_call: TRBJ2-1; v_call: TRBV29-1; cdr3_nt: TGCAGCGTTGAAGGACGGGGGGGCCTTTTTAATGAGCAGTTCTTC; cdr3_aa: CSVEGRGGLFNEQFF
clone_size: .; d_call: .; j_call: TRBJ1-2; v_call: TRBV19; cdr3_nt: TGTGCCAGTAGTATGAGCACAGTTTATAACTATGGCTACACCTTC; cdr3_aa: CASSMSTVYNYGYTF
clone_size: .; d_call: .; j_call: TRBJ1-2; v_call: TRBV9; cdr3_nt: TGTGCCAGCAGTTGGGGAGGGGAGTCTGGCTACACCTTC; cdr3_aa: CASSWGGESGYTF
clone_size: .; d_call: .; j_call: TRBJ2-3; v_call: TRBV7-9; cdr3_nt: TGTGCCAGCAGCTTAGGACAGAATACGCAGTATTTT; cdr3_aa: CASSLGQNTQYF
clone_size: .; d_call: .; j_call: TRBJ1-5; v_call: TRBV6-5; cdr3_nt: TGTGCCAGAACGGGGGATCAGCCCCAGCATTTT; cdr3_aa: CARTGDQPQHF
clone_size: .; d_call: .; j_call: TRBJ2-6; v_call: TRBV6-1; cdr3_nt: TGTGCTGCGAGGGTAAACTCTGGGGCCAACGTCCTGACTTTC; cdr3_aa: CAARVNSGANVLTF
clone_size: .; d_call: .; j_call: TRBJ2-1; v_call: TRBV4-3; cdr3_nt: TGCGCCAGCAGCCAAGGTGCCACCTATGAGCAGTTCTTC; cdr3_aa: CASSQGATYEQFF
clone_size: once; d_call: .; j_call: TRBJ1-2; v_call: TRBV15; cdr3_nt: TGTGCCACCAGCAGAGATCTCTTCGACAATTCTAACTATGGCTACACCTTC; cdr3_aa: CATSRDLFDNSNYGYTF
clone_size: .; d_call: TRBD1; j_call: TRBJ1-4; v_call: TRBV28; cdr3_nt: TGTGCCAGCAGTTCATACGACAGGGACCATCCAACTAATGAAAAACTGTTTTTT; cdr3_aa: CASSSYDRDHPTNEKLFF
clone_size: once; d_call: .; j_call: TRBJ2-7; v_call: TRBV18; cdr3_nt: TGTGCCAGCTCACCAGCAGGGACCTACGAGCAGTACTTC; cdr3_aa: CASSPAGTYEQYF
clone_size: .; d_call: .; j_call: TRBJ2-6; v_call: TRBV4-3; cdr3_nt: TGCGCCAGCAGCCAAGGTCAGGGGAATGCTGGGGCCAACGTCCTGACTTTC; cdr3_aa: CASSQGQGNAGANVLTF